These T cell receptor beta chains were read from a single sample in a study of sequential checkpoint blockade in melanoma. Profiling relied on immunoSEQ multiplex PCR, and the TCRdb table lists in-frame clones only, not all of them. The sample yields some 7,000 clones, less than 25% seen once. Sequences were derived from tumor tissue (inferred from file names), sampled from a patient given nivolumab and ipilimumab in sequence. The receptors here all came from a human donor with melanoma. Both conserved end residues are trimmed from each CDR3. The D gene is left open where the match is weak.

TRBJ2-2	TRBD1	TRBV30	AWSLTGGNTGELF
TRBJ2-2	TRBD2	TRBV7-7	ASSLFAGDPGELF
TRBJ2-3	-	TRBV11-3	ASSLGSSSFNTDTQY
TRBJ2-3	-	TRBV29-1	SVPHRGGTQY
TRBJ2-3	TRBD1	TRBV29-1	SARPGTGGDTQY
TRBJ2-1	-	TRBV6-1	ASSEAGTGGATSGRRNEQF
TRBJ1-2	-	TRBV14	ASSQGRGYGYT
TRBJ1-5	-	TRBV11-3	ASSLRGRNGNQPQH
TRBJ1-2	-	TRBV23-1	ASSDAGGQGYT
TRBJ1-5	TRBD1	TRBV10-3	AISEEGQVNQPQH
TRBJ1-5	TRBD1	TRBV10-2	ASSVSGQFNQPQH
TRBJ2-2	-	TRBV6-8	ASSYSSGIANTGELF
TRBJ2-1	TRBD2	TRBV19	ASSHGTSHEQF
TRBJ1-2	TRBD1	TRBV6-8	ASSGGQGAKGYT
TRBJ2-1	-	TRBV11-3	ASLSGVSSYNEQF
TRBJ2-1	-	TRBV12-5	ASNPGGEQF
TRBJ1-1	-	TRBV16	ASRQFVGRGRTEAF
TRBJ2-1	TRBD2	TRBV7-6	ASSDGTSGSNNEQF
TRBJ2-1	-	TRBV1	ASSQVRGFWEF
TRBJ2-1	TRBD2	TRBV6-8	ASSTSGYNEQF
TRBJ2-2	TRBD2	TRBV6-8	ASSLGLAGYTGELF
TRBJ2-5	-	TRBV11-3	ASSLNRGGGTQY
TRBJ2-1	-	TRBV11-3	ASSAQGSGNNEQF
TRBJ2-1	TRBD1	TRBV6-8	ASSSGFTGVGNEQF
TRBJ1-1	-	TRBV6-8	ASSYRGGAQGGEAF
TRBJ2-5	TRBD1	TRBV13	ASAYRGRFETQY
TRBJ1-2	TRBD1	TRBV29-1	SVWGTGTYGYT
TRBJ1-2	-	TRBV11-3	ASSLGQGDYGYT
TRBJ1-1	-	TRBV11-3	ASSLPGRLNTEAF
TRBJ1-5	-	TRBV11-3	ASSLGVDSNQPQH
TRBJ1-1	-	TRBV5-1	ASSLEGHPNTEAF
TRBJ2-2	-	TRBV9	ASSVVGNTGELF
TRBJ1-4	-	TRBV19	ASTLRGGAVEKLF
TRBJ1-5	-	TRBV6-8	ASSLTAPGGDVGQPQH
TRBJ1-2	-	TRBV12-5	ATRGGANYGYT
TRBJ1-2	-	TRBV10-2	ASSESYHNYGYT
TRBJ1-1	-	TRBV6-8	ASSLGQGSTEAF
TRBJ2-2	-	TRBV11-3	ASSLSSGARNTGELF
TRBJ1-2	-	TRBV11-3	ASSRITGSPLNYGYT
TRBJ1-2	-	TRBV19	ASSRSDNYYGYT
TRBJ1-3	-	TRBV11-3	ASSLGTAGNTIY
TRBJ1-5	-	TRBV10-3	AISESEQPQH
TRBJ1-2	TRBD1	TRBV19	ASQQGAEGYT
TRBJ1-5	TRBD1	TRBV11-3	ASSFGTGNQPQH
TRBJ2-1	-	TRBV11-3	ASSLGGPYNEQF
TRBJ1-1	TRBD1	TRBV25-1	ASSESRLGTGTPEAF
TRBJ1-4	TRBD1	TRBV5-1	ASSLPGTGDEKLF
TRBJ2-1	TRBD2	TRBV11-3	ASSFWGGRNEQF
TRBJ1-5	-	TRBV7-8	ASSLGINQPQH
TRBJ2-1	-	TRBV29-1	SVNGGPYNEQF
TRBJ1-5	-	TRBV6-8	ASSTVTGSNQPQH
TRBJ2-1	TRBD2	TRBV30	AWERGDSYNEQF
TRBJ2-6	-	TRBV19	ASSRSPGANVLT
TRBJ1-1	TRBD1	TRBV19	ASSIFGTGQKLLNTEAF
TRBJ1-1	-	TRBV11-3	ASSLRVGTGTEAF